This T cell receptor (beta chain) was recovered during a study of shared clonotypes between healthy human individuals. Study as a whole: There were three CD4 naive, three CD4 memory, two CD8 naive and one CD8 memory plates per donor.

Comment on this clone: Its antigen is unknown.

Whole-study results and caveats: Expectations were that clonotype sharing among donors would be affected by sequencing depth. Depth was large, yet rarefaction showed that sorted-subset sequencing was incomplete.

The ends were cut back, 1 base at V and 5 bases at J, with 7 bases in the middle. The CDR3 covers 13 residues. Germline V gives CDR1 SGHRS, CDR2 YFSETQ. Terminally differentiated effector memory CD45RA+ cells were excluded from the naive CD8 cells, which were CD45RO-negative and positively selected for CCR7. Evenly divided among several immunoSEQ plates was the genomic DNA of each subset. Assay used: immunoSEQ multiplex PCR; TCRdb lists only in-frame clones, some missing. The sample carries about 820,000 clones, 80% to 95% recorded once. This clonotype originated in a young man in good health. V is TRBV5-1 and J is TRBJ1-5; D remains ambiguous. Sequencing used naive CD8+ T cells sorted from blood. Written as DNA, the CDR3 is TGCGCCAGCAGCTTGAACGAATATCAGCCCCAGCATTTT. As protein: CASSLNEYQPQHF. Looking up the rest from reference TRBV5-1 and TRBJ1-5 gives the full variable domain: KAGVTQTPRYLIKTRGQQVTLSCSPISGHRSVSWYQQTPGQGLQFLFEYFSETQRNKGNFPGRFSGRQFSNSRSEMNVSTLELGDSALYLCASSLNEYQPQHFGDGTRLSIL.